This T cell receptor beta chain was captured by sequencing in a study of T-cell memory formation after mild COVID-19. Study as a whole: TCR clusters largely stayed donor specific. Broader study findings: Those CD4+ clones that contracted were mainly in CM and EM (CD8+ ones in EMRA). Researchers could not confirm that second-wave clones peaking on day 37 targeted SARS-CoV-2.

Germline V gives CDR1 SGHRS, CDR2 YFSETQ. The CDR3 length is 14 residues. After removal of 3 bases from V and 4 bases from J, the junction contained 5 bases not matched to a gene. TCRdb redid the calling of the 5' RACE reads with MiXCR, one entry per CDR3 protein. This sample has 200,000 or so distinct CDR3 sequences, with about a sixth found just once. This clonotype has more than one count but fewer than ten. Its antigen is unidentified. The specimen was PBMCs or a T cell subset sorted from them (not recorded which). The source of this sequence is an adult woman who had mild COVID-19 (a few samples of this study predate the infection). Cell type and time point are not known. The chain employs TRBV5-1 and TRBJ2-7; 9 bases are shared with TRBD1. The CDR3 region is CASSYGTGWYEQYF. The CDR3 DNA follows: TGCGCCAGCAGCTACGGGACAGGGTGGTACGAGCAGTACTTC. Based on the CDR3 plus reference TRBV5-1 and TRBJ2-7, the full variable domain is KAGVTQTPRYLIKTRGQQVTLSCSPISGHRSVSWYQQTPGQGLQFLFEYFSETQRNKGNFPGRFSGRQFSNSRSEMNVSTLELGDSALYLCASSYGTGWYEQYFGPGTRLTVT.